Below, 27 T cell receptor beta chains from the same sample are listed, as sequenced in a study of CD8+ T cells in alopecia areata. As the sequencing template, cDNA was produced by extracting RNA and reverse transcribing it. The data were produced by immunoSEQ multiplex PCR, yet TCRdb's version contains in-frame clones alone and is incomplete. The data contain about 150,000 clones, around three fifths of them singletons. This sample comprised CD4+ T cells sorted from blood, obtained at week 0. These TCRs come from a human donor with alopecia areata.

This chain joins TRBV29-1 and TRBJ1-1; D remains unclear. The CDR3 has 13 amino acids. Trimming removed 0 bases at V and 3 bases at J, with 8 bases between. The germline gives CDR1 SQVTM, CDR2 ANQGSEA. The CDR3 reads CSVEEGRYTEAFF. The CDR3 coding sequence is TGCAGCGTTGAAGAAGGGAGATACACTGAAGCTTTCTTT.

The table lists this clone with a count of one. The chain couples TRBV7-2 to TRBJ1-4, with 8 bases matching TRBD1. CDR1 is SGHTA and CDR2 is FQGNSA in the germline V gene. V shed 5 bases, J shed 8 bases, and the junction held 4 bases outside the gene matches. The CDR3 loop spans 13 amino acids. The CDR3 bases are TGTGCCAGCAGCCCCTGGACAGGGGAAAAACTGTTTTTT. Protein product: CASSPWTGEKLFF.

This chain joins TRBV18 and TRBJ1-2; no definite D call. The V and J ends lost 0 bases and 4 bases respectively, with 9 bases between them. Looked up from germline, CDR1 is KGHSH and CDR2 is LQKENI. The CDR3 is made up of 14 amino acids. The CDR3 loop reads CASSPPAFGYGYTF. CDR3 nucleotides: TGTGCCAGCTCACCACCGGCGTTCGGCTATGGCTACACCTTC.

This chain uses TRBV9 with TRBJ2-3, with TRBD2 identical over 11 bases. The J segment lost 6 bases and the V segment lost 3 bases, leaving 9 bases of the junction unmatched. CDR1 and CDR2 from the germline V gene are SGDLS and YYNGEE. CDR3 size: 16 residues. The CDR3 sequence: CASSAGTSGGVDTQYF. The CDR3 DNA reads TGTGCCAGCAGCGCCGGGACTAGCGGTGGGGTGGATACGCAGTATTTT.

Only a few counts were recorded for this clone. V gene TRBV9 combines with J gene TRBJ2-5, with D unclear. This CDR3 has 15 amino acids. V was cut by 0 bases and J by 2 bases, with 11 bases left in between. CDR1 and CDR2 from the germline V gene are SGDLS and YYNGEE. The CDR3 protein is CASSVGGTDQETQYF. Written as DNA, the CDR3 is TGTGCCAGCAGCGTAGGAGGTACAGATCAAGAGACCCAGTACTTC.

This chain links TRBV6-1 with TRBJ2-7; no firm D call. Trimming shortened V by 6 bases and J by 4 bases, and 7 bases separated the two germline ends. Germline lookup yields CDR1 MNHNS and CDR2 SASEGT. CDR3 length: 11 amino acids. The CDR3 DNA follows: TGTGCCAGCAGCTTCGCTTACGAGCAGTACTTC. Its translation is CASSFAYEQYF.

This chain links TRBV27 with TRBJ2-1; a possible D gene is TRBD1 (6 bases). There are 15 residues in the CDR3. Germline V gives CDR1 MNHEY, CDR2 SMNVEV (reference sequence). The germline V and J ends were trimmed by 6 bases and 2 bases, with 14 bases remaining between them. CDR3 DNA sequence: TGTGCCAGCAGGTCCGGGACACGGACCTACAATGAGCAGTTCTTC. As protein: CASRSGTRTYNEQFF.

The rearrangement uses TRBV23-1 and TRBJ2-3; 9 nucleotides align to TRBD1. TRBV23-1 is known as an ORF, though its function is uncertain. J was trimmed by 3 bases and V by 0 bases; bases with no gene match: 4. This CDR3 region has 16 residues. The DNA for the CDR3 is TGCGCCAGCAGTCAATCCGGGACAGGGCAGACAGATACGCAGTATTTT. This encodes CASSQSGTGQTDTQYF.

The rearrangement joins TRBV30 to TRBJ1-5, with D possibly being TRBD1 (5 bases). Germline V gene lookup returns CDR1 GTSNPN and CDR2 SVGIG (reference sequence). V was shortened by 0 bases and J by 5 bases, with 8 bases between the two germline ends. This CDR3 is built from 13 residues. In nucleotides, the CDR3 is TGTGCCTGGAGTGTACAGGCCTATCAGCCCCAGCATTTT. Translating gives CAWSVQAYQPQHF.

This clone was picked up a small number of times. This rearrangement joins TRBV7-2 to TRBJ2-7; 14 positions match TRBD2. The CDR3 totals 15 residues. Germline CDR1 SGHTA, CDR2 FQGNSA. The V gene end was trimmed by 5 bases and the J gene end by 5 bases; junction bases not matched to a gene: 5. This CDR3 is CASSPRTSGGNEQYF. In DNA form, the CDR3 reads TGTGCCAGCAGCCCCCGGACTAGCGGGGGGAACGAGCAGTACTTC.

The rearrangement joins TRBV2 to TRBJ2-7, with 8 positions matching TRBD1. The CDR3 spans 14 residues. Germline-derived CDR1 and CDR2 are SNHLY and FYNNEI. V shed 8 bases, J shed 2 bases, and the junction held 8 bases outside the gene matches. Here the CDR3 reads CASGPTGAPYEQYF. The DNA of the CDR3 is TGTGCCAGCGGCCCGACAGGGGCCCCCTACGAGCAGTACTTC. The full variable domain, in which reference TRBV2 and TRBJ2-7 provide the parts outside the CDR3, is EPEVTQTPSHQVTQMGQEVILRCVPISNHLYFYWYRQILGQKVEFLVSFYNNEISEKSEIFDDQFSVERPDGSNFTLKIRSTKLEDSAMYFCASGPTGAPYEQYFGPGTRLTVT.

The chain joins TRBV29-1 to TRBJ1-1; D is unresolved. CDR3 length: 13 residues. CDR1 and CDR2 from the germline V gene are SQVTM and ANQGSEA. V lost 1 base and J lost 5, with 11 bases in between. CDR3 DNA: TGCAGCGTTGAAGGGGGAGGAGGGACTGAAGCTTTCTTT. Its translation: CSVEGGGGTEAFF. The full variable domain, rest sourced from reference TRBV29-1 and TRBJ1-1, is SAVISQKPSRDICQRGTSLTIQCQVDSQVTMMFWYRQQPGQSLTLIATANQGSEATYESGFVIDKFPISRPNLTFSTLTVSNMSPEDSSIYLCSVEGGGGTEAFFGQGTRLTVV.

The chain combines TRBV6-1 with TRBJ2-7; D may be TRBD1 (5 bases). V lost 4 bases and J 6 bases, leaving 16 bases between the germline ends. This CDR3 region has 14 residues. Per germline, CDR1 MNHNS and CDR2 SASEGT. CDR3 region: CASSGQLGLGEQYF. The CDR3 region has the DNA TGTGCCAGCAGTGGACAGCTCGGGTTAGGCGAGCAGTACTTC.

J is TRBJ1-2 and V is TRBV4-2; no definite D call. Germline assignment: CDR1 LGHNA and CDR2 YNFKEQ. The CDR3 is made up of 16 amino acids. The V end was cut by 0 bases, the J end by 3 bases, with 14 bases between. In DNA form, the CDR3 reads TGTGCCAGCAGCCAAGAGGGCACGGTGGCCTACTATGGCTACACCTTC. This codes for CASSQEGTVAYYGYTF.

The rearrangement uses TRBV30 and TRBJ1-4; D ambiguous. The CDR3 loop spans 17 amino acids. Germline values: CDR1 GTSNPN, CDR2 SVGIG (reference sequence). Trimming stripped 0 bases from V and 5 bases from J, with 19 bases between. The CDR3 DNA is TGTGCCTGGAGTGTGGGAGGTTCCTCGGCTCTAAATGAAAAACTGTTTTTT. Protein: CAWSVGGSSALNEKLFF.

The V gene is TRBV18, the J gene TRBJ2-7; 9 nucleotides align to TRBD1. The J segment lost 4 bases and the V segment lost 3 bases, leaving 10 bases of the junction unmatched. Looked up from germline, CDR1 is KGHSH and CDR2 is LQKENI. CDR3 size: 16 residues. The CDR3 DNA reads TGTGCCAGCTCACCTTCCTGGGACAGGGCCCGATACGAGCAGTACTTC. Encoded protein: CASSPSWDRARYEQYF.

The V and J genes are TRBV29-1 and TRBJ1-6; D remains unclear. The V gene lost 3 bases and the J gene lost 5 bases, with 5 bases spanning the gap. CDR1 and CDR2 (germline): SQVTM, ANQGSEA. This CDR3 region has 12 residues. CDR3 loop: CSVDIDNSPLHF. The CDR3 DNA sequence: TGCAGCGTTGATATCGATAATTCACCCCTCCACTTT.

This clone was seen only a few times. The chain links TRBV19 to TRBJ1-6; D gene ambiguous. Per germline, CDR1 LNHDA and CDR2 SQIVND (reference sequence). V was trimmed by 6 bases and J by 8 bases, leaving 11 bases between them. The length of the CDR3 is 13 residues. CDR3 bases: TGTGCCAGTAGCCAAAGCCAACATTCACCCCTCCACTTT. It specifies CASSQSQHSPLHF. The variable domain in full, completed from reference TRBV19 and TRBJ1-6, reads DGGITQSPKYLFRKEGQNVTLSCEQNLNHDAMYWYRQDPGQGLRLIYYSQIVNDFQKGDIAEGYSVSREKKESFPLTVTSAQKNPTAFYLCASSQSQHSPLHFGNGTRLTVT.

The table lists this clone with a few counts. The chain couples TRBV15 to TRBJ2-1; the D is unclear. V gave up 4 bases and J gave up 5 bases, with 12 bases separating them. Per the germline V gene, CDR1 is LNHNV and CDR2 is YYDKDF (reference sequence). This CDR3 contains 14 residues. The CDR3 sequence is CATSTPRADNEQFF. CDR3 nucleotide sequence: TGTGCCACCAGCACCCCCCGGGCCGACAATGAGCAGTTCTTC.

The chain carries TRBV7-2 and TRBJ2-5, with 8 positions matching TRBD1. Germline lookup yields CDR1 SGHTA and CDR2 FQGNSA. V shed 5 bases and J 1 base; nucleotides not matched to a gene: 3. The CDR3 is 14 residues long. In DNA form, the CDR3 reads TGTGCCAGCAGCCTAGGACAGGGCCAAGAGACCCAGTACTTC. It translates to CASSLGQGQETQYF.

This clone was seen only a few times. The chain uses TRBV5-1 and TRBJ1-5; weak D call: TRBD1 (5 bases). This CDR3 region has 16 residues. CDR1 and CDR2 from the germline V gene are SGHRS and YFSETQ. V was shortened by 4 bases and J by 0 bases, with 14 bases between the two germline ends. CDR3 residues: CASSGAGSYSNQPQHF. The CDR3 DNA follows: TGCGCCAGCAGCGGGGCTGGATCTTATAGCAATCAGCCCCAGCATTTT.

The chain combines TRBV30 with TRBJ2-1; D not certain. This CDR3 contains 11 residues. The V gene's germline CDR1 is GTSNPN and CDR2 SVGIG (reference sequence). The germline V and J ends were trimmed by 5 bases and 8 bases, with 10 bases remaining between them. CDR3 bases: TGTGCCTGGGCCAGTCTGGATGAGCAGTTCTTC. This sequence encodes CAWASLDEQFF. The full variable domain, rest sourced from reference TRBV30 and TRBJ2-1, is SQTIHQWPATLVQPVGSPLSLECTVEGTSNPNLYWYRQAAGRGLQLLFYSVGIGQISSEVPQNLSASRPQDRQFILSSKKLLLSDSGFYLCAWASLDEQFFGPGTRLTVL.

This sequence joins TRBV6-5 and TRBJ2-7, with TRBD2 identical over 9 bases. Germline values: CDR1 MNHEY, CDR2 SVGAGI. The junction had 6 bases not matched to a gene; V was cut back by 2 bases and J by 4 bases. CDR3 length: 15 residues. In nucleotides, the CDR3 is TGTGCCAGCAGTTACACCAAGCGGGGGGATTACGAGCAGTACTTC. Its protein product is CASSYTKRGDYEQYF.

The chain has TRBV7-2 and TRBJ2-3, with a weak D call TRBD2 (5 bases). CDR3 size: 14 residues. V gave up 5 bases and J gave up 0 bases, with 9 bases separating them. In germline, CDR1 is SGHTA, CDR2 FQGNSA. The CDR3 DNA reads TGTGCCAGCAGCAGGACTTTCAGCACAGATACGCAGTATTTT. Translating gives CASSRTFSTDTQYF.

The rearrangement joins TRBV11-2 to TRBJ2-2; possible D gene TRBD1, 6 bases. V lost 1 base, J lost 4 bases, and 10 bases lay in between. This CDR3 contains 15 residues. The germline CDR1 and CDR2 sequences are SGHAT and FQNNGV. CDR3 bases: TGTGCCAGCAGCTTAGTGGACAGTTTCACCGGGGAGCTGTTTTTT. It translates to CASSLVDSFTGELFF.

The V and J genes are TRBV12-5 and TRBJ1-2, with TRBD1 identical over 12 bases. Trimming took 4 bases from V and 5 from J; bases not matched to a gene: 11. Germline loops: CDR1 LGHNT, CDR2 FRNRAP. The CDR3 totals 17 residues. CDR3 region: CASGSTGTGGPRYGYTF. The CDR3, as DNA: TGTGCTAGTGGTTCCACCGGGACAGGGGGCCCGAGGTATGGCTACACCTTC. The entire variable domain, with the rest obtained from reference TRBV12-5 and TRBJ1-2, is as follows: DARVTQTPRHKVTEMGQEVTMRCQPILGHNTVFWYRQTMMQGLELLAYFRNRAPLDDSGMPKDRFSAEMPDATLATLKIQPSEPRDSAVYFCASGSTGTGGPRYGYTFGSGTRLTVV.

This chain links TRBV6-5 with TRBJ2-7; the match to TRBD1 covers 7 bases. Trimming removed 6 bases from V and 2 bases from J; junction bases left unmatched: 4. Per germline, CDR1 MNHEY and CDR2 SVGAGI. The CDR3 sequence is 13 residues long. CDR3 DNA sequence: TGTGCCAGCAGCCGACAGGGCCCCTACGAGCAGTACTTC. This codes for CASSRQGPYEQYF.